The 27 T cell receptor beta chains in this list originate from one sample, sequenced in a study of T-cell reconstitution after alpha-beta-depleted transplantation in children. The library targeted TCRbeta and was prepared with unique molecular identifiers. TCRdb used MiXCR to reprocess the PCR reads, holding one entry per CDR3 protein. Of 250,000 to 400,000 distinct CDR3 sequences in the sample, 20% to 30% are singletons; the top ten hold approximately 9.9%. This material consisted of PBMCs, mostly from graft donor cells, taken 180 days after TCRalphabeta/CD19-depleted stem cell transplant. The source of these receptors is a male patient between 5 and 17 years old who had a stem cell transplant for acute lymphoblastic leukemia, so the T cells may come from the graft donor.

As DNA, the CDR3 is TGTGCCAGCAGTTTACTGGGGACAGGGGCCCCCTATAGCAATCAGCCCCAGCATTTT. Residues: CASSLLGTGAPYSNQPQHF. The chain carries TRBV27 and TRBJ1-5; 10 bases align to TRBD1. The CDR3 runs to 19 residues. Losses at the gene ends were 2 bases for V and 0 bases for J; bases not matched to a gene: 10. Germline V gene lookup returns CDR1 MNHEY and CDR2 SMNVEV (reference sequence).

The table lists this clonotype with a count of one. V usage is TRBV7-6 and J usage is TRBJ2-2, with 8 bases identical to TRBD2. Germline V CDR1 and CDR2: SGHVS, FNYEAQ. The junction had 7 bases not matched to a gene; V was cut back by 3 bases and J by 4 bases. This CDR3 has 16 amino acids. The CDR3 nucleotides read TGTGCCAGCAGCTTCCTGACTAGCGAGATCACCGGGGAGCTGTTTTTT. Its translation is CASSFLTSEITGELFF.

The chain links TRBV12-3 or TRBV12-4 to TRBJ2-4, with D possibly called TRBD1 or TRBD2 (7 bases each). This CDR3 has 13 amino acids. V was clipped by 0 bases and J by 9 bases, with 9 bases between them. The CDR3 DNA reads TGTGCCAGCAGTTTAGCCAGGGGGGGCATTCAGTACTTC. Protein product: CASSLARGGIQYF.

The V and J genes are TRBV5-6 and TRBJ2-2, with D possibly being TRBD2 (5 bases). Deletions cut 0 bases from V and 0 bases from J, with 12 bases between. This CDR3 is built from 17 residues. Per germline, CDR1 SGHDT and CDR2 YYEEEE. CDR3 amino acids: CASSLAVGIANTGELFF. The DNA for the CDR3 is TGTGCCAGCAGCTTGGCGGTCGGGATAGCGAACACCGGGGAGCTGTTTTTT.

The chain is built from TRBV5-1 and TRBJ2-5; 7 nucleotides agree with TRBD2. J lost 5 bases, V lost 4 bases, and 5 bases had no gene match. CDR3 length: 13 amino acids. Germline CDR1 and CDR2: SGHRS and YFSETQ. The CDR3 region is CASSVTSRETQYF. The CDR3 DNA reads TGCGCCAGCAGCGTGACTAGCAGGGAGACCCAGTACTTC. The complete variable domain, with remaining parts taken from reference TRBV5-1 and TRBJ2-5, reads KAGVTQTPRYLIKTRGQQVTLSCSPISGHRSVSWYQQTPGQGLQFLFEYFSETQRNKGNFPGRFSGRQFSNSRSEMNVSTLELGDSALYLCASSVTSRETQYFGPGTRLLVL.

This clonotype was counted between two and nine times. This sequence joins TRBV11-2 and TRBJ2-2; TRBD2 aligns across 10 bases. CDR1 is SGHAT, CDR2 FQNNGV, per germline. Unmatched junction bases numbered 15, after V lost 2 bases and J lost 0 bases. The CDR3 totals 21 residues. CDR3 DNA: TGTGCCAGCAGCTTACTAGGCCCGACTAGCGGGCGCTTCCCGAACACCGGGGAGCTGTTTTTT. This sequence encodes CASSLLGPTSGRFPNTGELFF.

V usage is TRBV7-9 and J usage is TRBJ2-1; 7 nucleotides match TRBD2. This CDR3 comprises 14 residues. Germline V gene data show CDR1 as SEHNR and CDR2 as FQNEAQ (reference sequence). Trimming cost V 0 bases and J 5 bases; bases outside gene matches: 1. For the CDR3, the DNA is TGTGCCAGCAGCTTAGCAGCGGGACACAATGAGCAGTTCTTC. The encoded protein is CASSLAAGHNEQFF.

The chain joins TRBV7-9 to TRBJ2-7; D possibly corresponds to TRBD1 (5 bases). CDR1 and CDR2 (germline): SEHNR, FQNEAQ (reference sequence). The CDR3 sequence is 14 residues long. The germline V and J ends were trimmed by 1 base and 3 bases, with 10 bases remaining between them. CDR3 nucleotide sequence: TGTGCCAGCAGCTTAGTCGACAGCATCTACGAGCAGTACTTC. Its translation: CASSLVDSIYEQYF.

V and J are TRBV7-9 and TRBJ2-1, with TRBD2 as a possible D gene (5 bases). Trimming removed 3 bases from V and 7 bases from J, with 10 bases in between. The CDR3 loop spans 13 amino acids. Germline-derived CDR1 and CDR2 are SEHNR and FQNEAQ (reference sequence). CDR3 residues: CASSLYRGNEQFF. As DNA, the CDR3 is TGTGCCAGCAGCTTGTATAGAGGGAATGAGCAGTTCTTC.

The rearrangement joins TRBV5-1 to TRBJ2-3; D is possibly TRBD2 (6 bases). Trimming removed 4 bases from V and 4 bases from J, with 16 bases in between. CDR1 and CDR2 from the germline V gene are SGHRS and YFSETQ. The CDR3 covers 15 residues. The CDR3 DNA is TGCGCCAGCAGCACCGGGACTCTGTGGCCAGATACGCAGTATTTT. Translation gives CASSTGTLWPDTQYF.

The V call is TRBV5-1, the J call TRBJ2-7, with TRBD2 matching over 10 bases. V lost 0 bases and J lost 1; bases outside the gene matches: 4. Germline-derived CDR1 and CDR2 are SGHRS and YFSETQ. The length of the CDR3 is 16 residues. CDR3 DNA sequence: TGCGCCAGCAGCTTGGCGGGACTAGCGTTATCCTACGAGCAGTACTTC. It specifies CASSLAGLALSYEQYF.

The V call is TRBV19, the J call TRBJ2-7; D is perhaps TRBD1 or TRBD2 (5 bases each). Deletions cut 1 base from V and 4 bases from J, with 14 bases between. The CDR3 covers 15 residues. Germline V lookup: CDR1 LNHDA, CDR2 SQIVND (reference sequence). CDR3 loop: CASSIGMGRSYEQYF. CDR3 DNA: TGTGCCAGTAGTATAGGGATGGGACGGTCTTACGAGCAGTACTTC.

In its sample, this clonotype was seen a few times. The chain uses TRBV7-9 and TRBJ2-3; maybe TRBD2 (6 bases). Germline values: CDR1 SEHNR, CDR2 FQNEAQ (reference sequence). Trimming left V 5 bases short and J 3 bases short, with 15 bases between. This CDR3 is 15 amino acids long. The DNA of the CDR3 is TGTGCCAGCAGCCTAACGGGGGTTAATACAGATACGCAGTATTTT. Protein: CASSLTGVNTDTQYF.

This clonotype occurred a few times. The CDR3 DNA reads TGTGCCAGCAGTTTATCAGGGAGGGGAGAGTACACCGGGGAGCTGTTTTTT. Its translation is CASSLSGRGEYTGELFF. The rearrangement uses TRBV28 and TRBJ2-2; 7 positions agree with TRBD2. Germline CDR1 MDHEN, CDR2 SYDVKM. There are 17 residues in the CDR3. The V gene end was trimmed by 1 base and the J gene end by 3 bases; junction bases not matched to a gene: 8. Drawing the rest from reference TRBV28 and TRBJ2-2, the complete variable domain is DVKVTQSSRYLVKRTGEKVFLECVQDMDHENMFWYRQDPGLGLRLIYFSYDVKMKEKGDIPEGYSVSREKKERFSLILESASTNQTSMYLCASSLSGRGEYTGELFFGEGSRLTVL.

V usage is TRBV4-1 and J usage is TRBJ2-1; 11 nucleotides match TRBD1. The CDR3 loop spans 20 amino acids. From germline, CDR1 is MGHRA and CDR2 YSYEKL. The V gene end was trimmed by 0 bases and the J gene end by 14 bases; junction bases not matched to a gene: 24. The CDR3 sequence: CASSQDSGTGGVFLTMKKFF. In DNA form, the CDR3 reads TGCGCCAGCAGCCAAGATTCGGGGACAGGGGGTGTTTTTTTAACAATGAAGAAGTTCTTC.

This clonotype was seen only a few times. J is TRBJ2-2 and V is TRBV11-1; weak D call: TRBD2 (6 bases). V was pared by 1 base and J by 5 bases, with 20 bases between. This CDR3 spans 18 amino acids. Germline CDR1 and CDR2: SGHAT and FQDESV (reference sequence). In DNA, the CDR3 is TGTGCCAGCAGCTTAGGACTAGAGGACCCCGCGGGAACCGGGGAGCTGTTTTTT. Protein sequence: CASSLGLEDPAGTGELFF.

The chain uses TRBV27 and TRBJ2-7; no firm D call. Between the trimmed V and J ends, which lost 6 bases and 3 bases, there was a span of 12 bases. The germline CDR1 and CDR2 sequences are MNHEY and SMNVEV (reference sequence). This CDR3 comprises 13 residues. The CDR3: CASREPEYYEQYF. The CDR3 region has the DNA TGTGCCAGCAGGGAACCGGAATACTACGAGCAGTACTTC.

In its sample, this clonotype was seen a few times. The chain recombines TRBV12-3 or TRBV12-4 with TRBJ2-7; 8 bases are a match to TRBD1. The CDR3 loop spans 14 amino acids. V trimming: 6 bases; J trimming: 1 base; junction bases outside the gene matches: 5. Here the CDR3 reads CASSRQGLSYEQYF. The CDR3 DNA reads TGTGCCAGCAGCCGACAGGGGCTTTCCTACGAGCAGTACTTC.

This chain links TRBV7-2 with TRBJ2-1; D might be TRBD2 (6 bases). Trimming removed 2 bases at V and 4 bases at J, with 15 bases between. This CDR3 has 16 amino acids. The germline V gene encodes CDR1 SGHTA and CDR2 FQGNSA. For the CDR3, the DNA is TGTGCCAGCAGCTTAAGGGTTAGCGGAACTTACAATGAGCAGTTCTTC. This translates into CASSLRVSGTYNEQFF.

This CDR3 is CASSQWGQGRAGYTF. The CDR3 DNA is TGCGCCAGCAGCCAATGGGGGCAGGGACGGGCTGGCTACACCTTC. The rearrangement joins TRBV4-1 to TRBJ1-2; a weak D match, TRBD1 (6 bases). V was shortened by 2 bases and J by 7 bases, with 17 bases between the two germline ends. CDR1 MGHRA and CDR2 YSYEKL come from the germline V gene. This CDR3 has 15 residues.

DNA of the CDR3: TGTGCCAGCAGTTTTAGGCTAGCGGGCCCTAGCACAGATACGCAGTATTTT. Translated: CASSFRLAGPSTDTQYF. J is TRBJ2-3 and V is TRBV12-3 or TRBV12-4; 8 bases match TRBD2. J was trimmed by 0 bases and V by 3 bases; bases with no gene match: 8. The CDR3 has 17 amino acids.

This clonotype was observed a handful of times. This rearrangement joins TRBV18 to TRBJ2-7, with D unresolved. V was trimmed by 2 bases and J by 1 base, leaving 6 bases between them. Germline V gene data show CDR1 as KGHSH and CDR2 as LQKENI. The CDR3 has 13 amino acids. The CDR3 DNA is TGTGCCAGCTCACCAAAGGGTTCCTACGAGCAGTACTTC. Protein product: CASSPKGSYEQYF.

This clonotype was picked up a small number of times. The chain couples TRBV20-1 to TRBJ2-4; 9 bases map to TRBD2. Germline CDR1 and CDR2: DFQATT and SNEGSKA (reference sequence). V was clipped by 0 bases and J by 7 bases; unmatched bases: 13. The length of the CDR3 is 17 residues. CDR3 loop: CSARDEREVPRENIQYF. CDR3 coding DNA: TGCAGTGCTAGAGACGAGCGGGAGGTCCCGAGGGAGAACATTCAGTACTTC.

This clonotype was seen only a few times. The rearrangement joins TRBV7-6 to TRBJ2-1; D remains unclear. V lost 1 base, J lost 4 bases, and 8 bases lay in between. The germline V gene has CDR1 SGHVS and CDR2 FNYEAQ. The CDR3 loop spans 14 amino acids. The CDR3 sequence is CASSLVDQYNEQFF. In nucleotides, the CDR3 is TGTGCCAGCAGCTTAGTGGACCAGTACAATGAGCAGTTCTTC.

The V gene is TRBV5-1, the J gene TRBJ2-3; D is uncertain. Per the germline V gene, CDR1 is SGHRS and CDR2 is YFSETQ. The V end lost 0 bases, the J end lost 0 bases, and 11 bases lay between the germline ends. The CDR3 sequence is 16 residues long. CDR3 sequence: CASSLDPGSSTDTQYF. Here the CDR3 DNA reads TGCGCCAGCAGCTTGGACCCAGGATCTAGCACAGATACGCAGTATTTT.

V and J are TRBV6-1 and TRBJ2-7; D perhaps matches TRBD1 (6 bases). CDR3 length equals 15 residues. Trimming took 6 bases from V and 2 from J, leaving 17 bases between them. CDR1 and CDR2 from the germline V gene are MNHNS and SASEGT. The CDR3 sequence: CASSAYPGQPYEQYF. The CDR3 coding sequence is TGTGCCAGCAGCGCCTACCCCGGACAGCCCTACGAGCAGTACTTC.

The gene calls are TRBV15 and TRBJ2-5; 11 bases align to TRBD2. This CDR3 has 19 amino acids. From germline, CDR1 is LNHNV and CDR2 YYDKDF (reference sequence). V was clipped by 1 base and J by 5 bases; unmatched bases: 15. CDR3 in amino acids: CATSRGYKWRTSGQETQYF. The CDR3 DNA reads TGTGCCACCAGCAGAGGATATAAATGGAGGACTAGCGGGCAGGAGACCCAGTACTTC.